These 24 T cell receptor beta chains were sequenced from one sample in a study of T cells in Graves' hyperthyroidism and ophthalmopathy. Regions amplified from RNA transcripts were the TCR beta CDR3 regions. The primer set for the first-round RT-PCR of the TCR CDR3 was HTBI. Using its own MiXCR run on the multiplex PCR reads, TCRdb lists one record per CDR3 protein. The table has fewer than 750,000 distinct CDR3 sequences, 14% to 15% seen once. The sequenced sample consisted of blood. All receptors derive from a woman aged 40 to 50 with Graves' ophthalmopathy.

This clonotype was counted ten times or more. The rearrangement uses TRBV25-1 and TRBJ1-2; TRBD1 is a possible D gene (5 bases). The germline V and J ends were trimmed by 1 base and 6 bases, with 9 bases remaining between them. CDR3 length: 13 amino acids. Germline loops: CDR1 MGHDK, CDR2 SYGVNS. The CDR3 loop is CASSELGGDGYTF. As DNA, the CDR3 is TGTGCCAGCAGTGAATTGGGAGGGGATGGCTACACCTTC.

This clonotype was counted ten times or more. J is TRBJ2-7 and V is TRBV6-5; possible D gene TRBD1, 5 bases. The length of the CDR3 is 15 residues. The V and J ends lost 6 bases and 3 bases respectively, with 18 bases between them. The germline V gene encodes CDR1 MNHEY and CDR2 SVGAGI. The CDR3 protein is CASRPMSRAFYEQYF. The CDR3 DNA is TGTGCCAGCAGGCCAATGAGCAGGGCTTTCTACGAGCAGTACTTC.

There are many counts of this clonotype. The genes are TRBV27 and TRBJ2-5, with 10 bases that match TRBD2. Trimming at V came to 7 bases and at J to 6 bases, leaving 11 bases not matched to a gene. Per germline, CDR1 MNHEY and CDR2 SMNVEV (reference sequence). The CDR3 has 15 residues. CDR3: CASKGVAGGAKTQYF. The CDR3 coding sequence is TGTGCCAGCAAAGGGGTAGCGGGAGGCGCGAAGACCCAGTACTTC.

The sample holds many counts of this clonotype. V and J are TRBV19 and TRBJ2-2; weak D call: TRBD2 (5 bases). The CDR3 is made up of 16 amino acids. V was clipped by 5 bases and J by 1 base, with 14 bases between them. Germline CDR1 LNHDA, CDR2 SQIVND (reference sequence). The chain's CDR3 is CASSPPLGENTGELFF. The CDR3 nucleotides read TGTGCCAGTAGTCCCCCTCTGGGAGAGAACACCGGGGAGCTGTTTTTT.

The chain is built from TRBV12-3 or TRBV12-4 and TRBJ2-3, with D unclear. The CDR3 consists of 16 residues. V lost 8 bases and J lost 7, with 25 bases in between. The CDR3 here is CASSPLTIAVTNTQYF. The DNA of the CDR3 is TGTGCCAGCTCACCACTCACGATCGCGGTTACAAATACGCAGTATTTT.

This clonotype was counted many times. This rearrangement joins TRBV28 to TRBJ1-1; D remains unclear. The germline gives CDR1 MDHEN, CDR2 SYDVKM. V was cut by 3 bases and J by 2 bases, with 7 bases left in between. This CDR3 region has 13 residues. CDR3 in amino acids: CASSFSLNTEAFF. The CDR3, as DNA: TGTGCCAGCAGTTTTTCCCTTAACACTGAAGCTTTCTTT.

This clonotype was seen at least ten times. This chain uses TRBV19 with TRBJ1-5, with TRBD1 matching over 7 bases. CDR3 length equals 15 residues. Germline trimming cut 6 bases from V and 0 bases from J; bases unmatched to any gene: 5. Germline-derived CDR1 and CDR2 are LNHDA and SQIVND (reference sequence). Written as DNA, the CDR3 is TGTGCCAGTAGCGGACAGGCTCATAGCAATCAGCCCCAGCATTTT. Protein: CASSGQAHSNQPQHF.

The CDR3 DNA reads TGTGCCAGCAGCTTACCGACTAGCGGGCTTCCCGAGCAGTACTTC. Translation: CASSLPTSGLPEQYF. The chain joins TRBV5-6 to TRBJ2-7; 10 nucleotides align to TRBD2. CDR1 is SGHDT, CDR2 YYEEEE, per germline. Unmatched junction bases numbered 8, after V lost 2 bases and J lost 6 bases. The CDR3 is 15 amino acids.

The table lists this clonotype with many counts. The CDR3, as DNA: TGTGCCAGCAGCAGGACGGGGACAGCCCACGAGCAGTACTTC. Residues: CASSRTGTAHEQYF. V is TRBV7-2 and J is TRBJ2-7, with 7 bases identical to TRBD1. Germline CDR1 is SGHTA and CDR2 is FQGNSA. J lost 5 bases, V lost 5 bases, and 9 bases had no gene match. This CDR3 is built from 14 residues.

This clonotype came up a few times. The chain recombines TRBV6-1 with TRBJ2-2, with D uncertain. The germline V gene encodes CDR1 MNHNS and CDR2 SASEGT. V was pared by 0 bases and J by 3 bases, with 5 bases between. CDR3 length: 14 residues. The DNA for the CDR3 is TGTGCCAGCAGTGAAGCGGTCGACACCGGGGAGCTGTTTTTT. Its translation is CASSEAVDTGELFF.

This clonotype occurred a few times. V and J are TRBV20-1 and TRBJ2-7; 9 bases map to TRBD1. The length of the CDR3 is 15 residues. The V gene's germline CDR1 is DFQATT and CDR2 SNEGSKA (reference sequence). Trimming at V came to 0 bases and at J to 1 base, leaving 4 bases not matched to a gene. The CDR3 coding sequence is TGCAGTGCTAGAGATGGGACAGGGACGTCCTACGAGCAGTACTTC. It specifies CSARDGTGTSYEQYF.

This clonotype was seen at least ten times. The V gene is TRBV28, the J gene TRBJ1-5; D unclear. V gave up 3 bases and J gave up 3 bases, with 12 bases separating them. The V gene's germline CDR1 is MDHEN and CDR2 SYDVKM. The CDR3 runs 15 residues. The CDR3 protein is CASSFKRVFNQPQHF. Here the CDR3 DNA reads TGTGCCAGCAGTTTTAAGAGGGTATTCAATCAGCCCCAGCATTTT.

This clonotype appeared a few times. The chain has TRBV12-3 or TRBV12-4 and TRBJ2-2; the D gene is possibly TRBD2 (6 bases). This CDR3 has 15 amino acids. The V gene lost 7 bases and the J gene lost 1 base, with 13 bases spanning the gap. In DNA form, the CDR3 reads TGTGCCAGCAAAAGGGGTAGCGGGAACACCGGGGAGCTGTTTTTT. It specifies CASKRGSGNTGELFF.

J is TRBJ2-7 and V is TRBV5-1; the match to TRBD2 covers 11 bases. The CDR3 extends over 17 amino acids. The trim removed 2 bases at V and 0 bases at J, leaving 7 bases unmatched. Germline V lookup: CDR1 SGHRS, CDR2 YFSETQ. In DNA form, the CDR3 reads TGCGCCAGCAGCTTCTCTAGCGGGAGGCCTAACTCCTACGAGCAGTACTTC. It translates to CASSFSSGRPNSYEQYF.

This clonotype was found many times. The chain combines TRBV11-3 with TRBJ1-1; D call uncertain. CDR1 SGHNT and CDR2 YENEEA come from the germline V gene. Trimming cost V 1 base and J 6 bases, with 15 bases left between them. The CDR3 runs 15 residues. The CDR3, as DNA: TGTGCCAGCAGCTTAGTCGCCGGGAGGGCCCCTGAAGCTTTCTTT. Its translation: CASSLVAGRAPEAFF.

The DNA for the CDR3 is TGTGCCAGCAGTGAGGCGAGACAGCAGCGTAACGAGCAGTACTTC. As protein: CASSEARQQRNEQYF. The chain carries TRBV2 and TRBJ2-7, with TRBD1 as a possible D gene (5 bases). This CDR3 has 15 residues. Trimming took off 3 bases at V and 5 bases at J, with 17 bases between the two ends. CDR1 SNHLY and CDR2 FYNNEI come from the germline V gene.

As concerns this clonotype: This may arise from a read error, as a much more abundant clone is one base away. The J gene is TRBJ2-2, the V gene TRBV29-1; D not resolved. Per the germline V gene, CDR1 is SQVTM and CDR2 is ANQGSEA. Trimming removed 7 bases at V and 7 bases at J, with 25 bases between. The CDR3 runs 16 residues. CDR3 amino acids: CSAILLAAVDFGELFF. The CDR3 DNA sequence: TGCAGCGCCATCTTACTGGCGGCCGTTGACTTCGGGGAGCTGTTTTTT.

The chain uses TRBV6-2 or TRBV6-3 and TRBJ1-1; D not resolved. This CDR3 region has 15 residues. Germline CDR1 is MNHEY and CDR2 is SVGEGT. Trimming cost V 6 bases and J 0 bases, with 14 bases left between them. The DNA of the CDR3 is TGTGCCAGCAGCTTCCTCCCTGACATGAACACTGAAGCTTTCTTT. Its translation: CASSFLPDMNTEAFF.

The rearrangement links TRBV25-1 to TRBJ2-2; a possible D gene is TRBD1 (6 bases). The length of the CDR3 is 17 residues. From germline, CDR1 is MGHDK and CDR2 SYGVNS. The V end was cut by 5 bases, the J end by 1 base, with 17 bases between. The CDR3, as DNA: TGTGCCAGCAGTCCATCTCGGGACAACTTGAACACCGGGGAGCTGTTTTTT. Protein: CASSPSRDNLNTGELFF.

The genes are TRBV7-8 and TRBJ1-1; D unclear. V was cut by 5 bases and J by 11 bases, with 15 bases left in between. Germline CDR1 SGHVS, CDR2 FQNEAQ. This CDR3 is 12 amino acids long. The CDR3 coding sequence is TGTGCCAGCAGCCATGGGTCACCGGCGGCTTTCTTT. This encodes CASSHGSPAAFF.

At least ten counts were recorded for this clonotype. The rearrangement joins TRBV9 to TRBJ2-7; D might be TRBD1 (5 bases). Germline V lookup: CDR1 SGDLS, CDR2 YYNGEE. The CDR3 has 15 amino acids. The ends were cut back, 6 bases at V and 0 bases at J, with 16 bases in the middle. This CDR3 is CASTPLPDTSYEQYF. The CDR3 coding sequence is TGTGCCAGCACCCCTTTGCCGGACACCTCCTACGAGCAGTACTTC.

This chain uses TRBV6-1 with TRBJ2-7; D is perhaps TRBD2 (7 bases). Per germline, CDR1 MNHNS and CDR2 SASEGT. The CDR3 consists of 16 residues. The ends were cut back, 6 bases at V and 7 bases at J, with 25 bases in the middle. As DNA, the CDR3 is TGTGCCAGCAGCCCGGGGGCGGGAGCAGGTTTTGGGGAGCAGTACTTC. It yields the protein CASSPGAGAGFGEQYF.

This clonotype was seen repeatedly, ten times or more. The J gene is TRBJ1-5, the V gene TRBV20-1; D call uncertain. This CDR3 has 12 amino acids. CDR1 is DFQATT and CDR2 is SNEGSKA in the germline V gene (reference sequence). Trimming pared 3 bases from V and 5 bases from J, leaving 8 bases between. In DNA form, the CDR3 reads TGCAGTGCTAGCACAGATTATCAGCCCCAGCATTTT. Residues: CSASTDYQPQHF.

This clonotype was observed many times. The chain uses TRBV29-1 and TRBJ2-5, with D hard to call. Trimming cost V 3 bases and J 1 base, with 6 bases left between them. Per the germline V gene, CDR1 is SQVTM and CDR2 is ANQGSEA. CDR3 length equals 12 residues. The DNA of the CDR3 is TGCAGCGTTGAGGGTACCCAAGAGACCCAGTACTTC. Residues: CSVEGTQETQYF.